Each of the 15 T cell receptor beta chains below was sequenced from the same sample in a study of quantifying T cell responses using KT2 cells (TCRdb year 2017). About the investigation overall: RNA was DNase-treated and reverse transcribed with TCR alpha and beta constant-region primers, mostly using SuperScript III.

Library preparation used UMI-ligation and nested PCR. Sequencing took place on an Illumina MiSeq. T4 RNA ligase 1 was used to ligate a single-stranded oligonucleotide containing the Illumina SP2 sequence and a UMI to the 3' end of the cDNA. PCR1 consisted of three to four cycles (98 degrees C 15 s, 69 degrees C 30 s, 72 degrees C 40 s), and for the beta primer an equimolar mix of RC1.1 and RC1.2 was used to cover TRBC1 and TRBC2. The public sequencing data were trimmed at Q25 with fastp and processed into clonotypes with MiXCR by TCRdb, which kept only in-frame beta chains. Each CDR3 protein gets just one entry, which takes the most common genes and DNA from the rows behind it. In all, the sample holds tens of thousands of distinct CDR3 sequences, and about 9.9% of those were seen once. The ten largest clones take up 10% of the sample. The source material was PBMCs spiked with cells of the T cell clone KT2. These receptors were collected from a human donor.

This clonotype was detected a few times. CDR3 protein: CASSHLGQDNTGELFF. The CDR3 coding sequence is TGCGCCAGCAGCCACCTCGGACAGGACAACACCGGGGAGCTGTTTTTT. The V gene is TRBV4-1, the J gene TRBJ2-2; 7 bases line up with TRBD1. Germline V CDR1 and CDR2: MGHRA, YSYEKL. The CDR3 has 16 amino acids. J lost 2 bases, V lost 3 bases, and 6 bases had no gene match.

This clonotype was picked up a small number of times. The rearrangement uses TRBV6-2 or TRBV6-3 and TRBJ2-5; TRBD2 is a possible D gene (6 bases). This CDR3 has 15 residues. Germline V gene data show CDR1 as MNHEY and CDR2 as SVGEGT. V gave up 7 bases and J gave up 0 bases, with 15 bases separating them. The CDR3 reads CASTTRENYQETQYF. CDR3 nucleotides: TGTGCCAGCACAACTCGGGAGAACTACCAAGAGACCCAGTACTTC.

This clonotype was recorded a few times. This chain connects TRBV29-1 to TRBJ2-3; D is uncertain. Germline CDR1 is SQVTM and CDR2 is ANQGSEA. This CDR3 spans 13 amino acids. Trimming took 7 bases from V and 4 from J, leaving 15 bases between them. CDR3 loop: CSARHVGPDTQYF. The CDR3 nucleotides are TGCAGCGCACGACACGTAGGCCCAGATACGCAGTATTTT.

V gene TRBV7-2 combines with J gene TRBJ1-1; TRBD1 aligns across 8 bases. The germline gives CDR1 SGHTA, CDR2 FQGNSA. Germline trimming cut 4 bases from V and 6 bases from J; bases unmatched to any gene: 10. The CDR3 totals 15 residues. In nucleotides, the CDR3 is TGTGCCAGCAGCTCAGGGGGCAGGGGGAGGGCTGAAGCTTTCTTT. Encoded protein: CASSSGGRGRAEAFF.

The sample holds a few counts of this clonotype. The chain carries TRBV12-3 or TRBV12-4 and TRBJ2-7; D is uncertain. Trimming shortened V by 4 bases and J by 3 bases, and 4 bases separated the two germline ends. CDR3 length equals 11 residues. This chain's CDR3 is CASSSNYEQYF. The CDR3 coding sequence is TGTGCCAGCAGTTCAAACTACGAGCAGTACTTC.

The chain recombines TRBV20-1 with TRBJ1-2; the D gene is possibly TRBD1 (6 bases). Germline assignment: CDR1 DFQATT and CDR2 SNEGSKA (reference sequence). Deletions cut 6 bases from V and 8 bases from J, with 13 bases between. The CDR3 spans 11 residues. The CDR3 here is CSAKPGVGYTF. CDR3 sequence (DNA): TGCAGTGCGAAGCCAGGGGTAGGCTACACCTTC.

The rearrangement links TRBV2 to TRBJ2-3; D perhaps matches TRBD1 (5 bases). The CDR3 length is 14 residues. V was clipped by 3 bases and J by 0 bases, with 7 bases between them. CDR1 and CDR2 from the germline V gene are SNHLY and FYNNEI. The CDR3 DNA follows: TGTGCCAGCAGTGATGACAGCAGCACAGATACGCAGTATTTT. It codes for CASSDDSSTDTQYF. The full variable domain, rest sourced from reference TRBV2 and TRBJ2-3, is EPEVTQTPSHQVTQMGQEVILRCVPISNHLYFYWYRQILGQKVEFLVSFYNNEISEKSEIFDDQFSVERPDGSNFTLKIRSTKLEDSAMYFCASSDDSSTDTQYFGPGTRLTVL.

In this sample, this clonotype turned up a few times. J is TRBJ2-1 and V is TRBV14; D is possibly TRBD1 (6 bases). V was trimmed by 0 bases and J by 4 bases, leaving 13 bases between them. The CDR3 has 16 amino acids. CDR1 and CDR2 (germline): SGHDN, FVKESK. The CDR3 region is CASSQEVGARYNEQFF. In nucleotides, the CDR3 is TGTGCCAGCAGCCAAGAGGTGGGGGCTAGGTACAATGAGCAGTTCTTC.

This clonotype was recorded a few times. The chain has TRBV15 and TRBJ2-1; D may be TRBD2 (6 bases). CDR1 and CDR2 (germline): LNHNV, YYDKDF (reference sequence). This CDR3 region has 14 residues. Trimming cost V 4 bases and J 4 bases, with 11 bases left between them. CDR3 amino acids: CATSMTRGYNEQFF. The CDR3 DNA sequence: TGTGCCACCAGCATGACTAGGGGATACAATGAGCAGTTCTTC.

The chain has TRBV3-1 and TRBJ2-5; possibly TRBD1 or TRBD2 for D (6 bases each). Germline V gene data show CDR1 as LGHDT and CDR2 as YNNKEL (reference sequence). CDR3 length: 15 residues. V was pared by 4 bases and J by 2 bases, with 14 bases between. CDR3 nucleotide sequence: TGTGCCAGCAGCCCGTCGACAGGACTACAAGAGACCCAGTACTTC. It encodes CASSPSTGLQETQYF.

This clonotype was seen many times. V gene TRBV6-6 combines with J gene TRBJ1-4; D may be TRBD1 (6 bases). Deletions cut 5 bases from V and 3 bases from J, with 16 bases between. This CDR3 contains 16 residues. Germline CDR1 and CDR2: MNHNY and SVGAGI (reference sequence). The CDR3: CASSRDYRAANEKLFF. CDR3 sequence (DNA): TGTGCCAGCAGTCGTGATTACAGGGCGGCTAATGAAAAACTGTTTTTT.

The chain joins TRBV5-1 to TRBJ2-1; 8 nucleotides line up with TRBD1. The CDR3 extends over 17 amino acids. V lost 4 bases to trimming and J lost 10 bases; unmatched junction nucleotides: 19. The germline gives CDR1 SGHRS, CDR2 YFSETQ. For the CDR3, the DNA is TGCGCCAGCAGCCTACTTCCTCGACAGGGGCCGGTCGCGGAGCAGTTCTTC. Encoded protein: CASSLLPRQGPVAEQFF.

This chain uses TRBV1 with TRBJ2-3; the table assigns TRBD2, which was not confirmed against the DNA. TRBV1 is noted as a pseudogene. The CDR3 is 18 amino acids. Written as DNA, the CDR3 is TGCACCAGCAGCCAAATATCATTGGGTCGGGAGACGGCAGATACGCAGTATTTT. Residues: CTSSQISLGRETADTQYF.

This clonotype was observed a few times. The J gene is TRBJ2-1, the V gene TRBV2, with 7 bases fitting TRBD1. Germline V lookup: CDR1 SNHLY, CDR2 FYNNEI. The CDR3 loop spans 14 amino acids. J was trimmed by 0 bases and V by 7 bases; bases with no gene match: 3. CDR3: CASIRDSSYNEQFF. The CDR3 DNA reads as TGTGCCAGCATTCGGGACAGCTCCTACAATGAGCAGTTCTTC. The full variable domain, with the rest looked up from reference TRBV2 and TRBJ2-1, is EPEVTQTPSHQVTQMGQEVILRCVPISNHLYFYWYRQILGQKVEFLVSFYNNEISEKSEIFDDQFSVERPDGSNFTLKIRSTKLEDSAMYFCASIRDSSYNEQFFGPGTRLTVL.

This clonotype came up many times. CDR3 sequence: CSARFDRGQYF. The CDR3 bases are TGCAGTGCTAGATTCGACAGGGGGCAGTATTTT. The rearrangement joins TRBV20-1 to TRBJ2-3; 8 nucleotides match TRBD1. Germline assignment: CDR1 DFQATT and CDR2 SNEGSKA (reference sequence). This CDR3 contains 11 residues. The V segment lost 2 bases and the J segment 11 bases; nucleotides outside the gene matches: 3.